This entry lists 30 T cell receptor beta chains sequenced from one sample in a study of Tregs in tolerant kidney transplant recipients. The data were produced by immunoSEQ multiplex PCR, yet TCRdb's version contains in-frame clones alone and is incomplete. This table holds around 43,000 clones, more than 80% found once. Source material: Tregs from blood. The receptors come from a human donor in good health.

The V call is TRBV13, the J call TRBJ2-5; D could derive from TRBD1 or TRBD2 (5 bases each). With 5 bases removed from V and 8 bases from J, the gap between germline ends came to 9 bases. The germline V gene has CDR1 PRHDT and CDR2 FYEKMQ (reference sequence). CDR3 size: 11 residues. The CDR3 coding sequence is TGTGCCAGCAGCCGACGGGACACCCAGTACTTC. Its translation is CASSRRDTQYF.

The rearrangement uses TRBV19 and TRBJ1-5, with no clear D. Germline lookup yields CDR1 LNHDA and CDR2 SQIVND (reference sequence). V was shortened by 7 bases and J by 0 bases, with 10 bases between the two germline ends. This CDR3 is built from 14 residues. The CDR3 DNA follows: TGTGCCAGTATGGTTGGGCCTAGCAATCAGCCCCAGCATTTT. It specifies CASMVGPSNQPQHF.

This chain uses TRBV5-6 with TRBJ1-4; D remains unclear. V lost 1 base to trimming and J lost 6 bases, with 16 bases between them. Germline V CDR1 and CDR2: SGHDT, YYEEEE. The CDR3 totals 16 residues. The CDR3 loop reads CASSLWATAGHEKLFF. Written as DNA, the CDR3 is TGTGCCAGCAGCTTGTGGGCCACGGCCGGGCATGAAAAACTGTTTTTT.

V gene TRBV7-9 combines with J gene TRBJ1-5; TRBD1 is a possible D gene (5 bases). V lost 4 bases and J lost 4, with 14 bases in between. The CDR3 is made up of 15 amino acids. The germline V gene has CDR1 SEHNR and CDR2 FQNEAQ (reference sequence). The CDR3 loop is CASSSLTGANQPQHF. For the CDR3, the DNA is TGTGCCAGCAGCTCCCTAACAGGAGCTAATCAGCCCCAGCATTTT.

This chain links TRBV30 with TRBJ1-2; D gene unclear. The CDR3 is made up of 14 amino acids. V was cut by 2 bases and J by 8 bases, with 18 bases left in between. Germline CDR1 GTSNPN, CDR2 SVGIG (reference sequence). CDR3 bases: TGTGCCTGGAGTAGGTCGGTTCCTTTGTGGGGCTACACCTTC. Translating it yields CAWSRSVPLWGYTF. Combining the CDR3 with reference TRBV30 and TRBJ1-2 gives the whole variable domain SQTIHQWPATLVQPVGSPLSLECTVEGTSNPNLYWYRQAAGRGLQLLFYSVGIGQISSEVPQNLSASRPQDRQFILSSKKLLLSDSGFYLCAWSRSVPLWGYTFGSGTRLTVV.

J is TRBJ1-5 and V is TRBV2; TRBD1 matches at 8 bases. The CDR3 has 14 residues. J gave up 6 bases and V 5 bases, and 6 bases lay outside the gene matches. Germline V gene data show CDR1 as SNHLY and CDR2 as FYNNEI. The CDR3 sequence: CASSKGQGTQPQHF. The DNA of the CDR3 is TGTGCCAGCAGTAAAGGACAGGGTACTCAGCCCCAGCATTTT.

This chain uses TRBV30 with TRBJ2-2; D remains unclear. Germline CDR1 reads GTSNPN; CDR2 reads SVGIG (reference sequence). This CDR3 region has 15 residues. Trimming removed 0 bases from V and 0 bases from J, with 8 bases in between. Written as DNA, the CDR3 is TGTGCCTGGAGTGTAGGGCACCCGAACACCGGGGAGCTGTTTTTT. Its translation is CAWSVGHPNTGELFF.

The CDR3 nucleotides are TGCGCCAGCAGCTTGGGTACGGAGACCCAGTACTTC. Protein sequence: CASSLGTETQYF. V gene TRBV5-1 combines with J gene TRBJ2-5; no clear D. CDR3 size: 12 residues. Germline assignment: CDR1 SGHRS and CDR2 YFSETQ. The V and J ends lost 0 bases and 5 bases respectively, with 5 bases between them.

With regard to this clone: An end of the junction differs from the germline gene, which may be a read error. The chain combines TRBV27 with TRBJ1-6; D not resolved. Looked up from germline, CDR1 is MNHEY and CDR2 is SMNVEV (reference sequence). This CDR3 is 15 amino acids long. CDR3 loop: CASRLSHSNNSPLHF. The CDR3 nucleotides are TGTGCCAGCAGGTTATCCCACTCTAATAATTCACCCCTCCACTTT.

The chain recombines TRBV6-6 with TRBJ2-7, with 9 bases identical to TRBD1. The CDR3 extends over 14 amino acids. CDR1 MNHNY and CDR2 SVGAGI come from the germline V gene (reference sequence). V shed 5 bases and J 0 bases; nucleotides not matched to a gene: 2. In nucleotides, the CDR3 is TGTGCCAGCAGTGGACAGGGGAGCTCCTACGAGCAGTACTTC. The encoded protein is CASSGQGSSYEQYF.

The V call is TRBV6-5, the J call TRBJ1-1; TRBD1 matches 7 bases. Germline V gene data show CDR1 as MNHEY and CDR2 as SVGAGI. J was trimmed by 4 bases and V by 0 bases; bases with no gene match: 8. The CDR3 contains 16 residues. CDR3 amino acids: CASSYSWRQGSTEAFF. In DNA form, the CDR3 reads TGTGCCAGCAGTTACTCGTGGCGACAGGGTAGCACTGAAGCTTTCTTT.

This clone was found a few times. This sequence joins TRBV7-8 and TRBJ1-2; D is ambiguous. Germline CDR1 reads SGHVS; CDR2 reads FQNEAQ. The length of the CDR3 is 15 residues. V was cut by 5 bases and J by 0 bases, with 13 bases left in between. The CDR3 bases are TGTGCCAGCAGCCGACCGTCAAGGTCTAACTATGGCTACACCTTC. Translation: CASSRPSRSNYGYTF.

The V call is TRBV2, the J call TRBJ1-1, with D hard to call. Germline loops: CDR1 SNHLY, CDR2 FYNNEI. The length of the CDR3 is 11 residues. With 6 bases removed from V and 10 bases from J, the gap between germline ends came to 12 bases. The CDR3: CASREVLVAFF. CDR3 DNA: TGTGCCAGCAGGGAGGTTCTCGTAGCTTTCTTT.

The J gene is TRBJ2-1, the V gene TRBV11-2; no firm D call. V lost 1 base, J lost 4 bases, and 8 bases lay in between. CDR3 length: 14 amino acids. The germline V gene encodes CDR1 SGHAT and CDR2 FQNNGV. CDR3 amino acids: CASSLARGYNEQFF. The CDR3, as DNA: TGTGCCAGCAGCTTAGCCCGCGGATACAATGAGCAGTTCTTC. The entire variable domain, with the rest obtained from reference TRBV11-2 and TRBJ2-1, is as follows: EAGVAQSPRYKIIEKRQSVAFWCNPISGHATLYWYQQILGQGPKLLIQFQNNGVVDDSQLPKDRFSAERLKGVDSTLKIQPAKLEDSAVYLCASSLARGYNEQFFGPGTRLTVL.

In nucleotides, the CDR3 is TGTGCCAGCAGCGTCGGGACGGGGCCCTACGAGCAGTACTTC. This sequence encodes CASSVGTGPYEQYF. The rearrangement uses TRBV9 and TRBJ2-7; tentatively, D is TRBD1 or TRBD2 (5 bases each). Trimming took 2 bases from V and 2 from J, leaving 11 bases between them. Germline CDR1 SGDLS, CDR2 YYNGEE. This CDR3 has 14 residues. The variable domain in full, completed from reference TRBV9 and TRBJ2-7, reads DSGVTQTPKHLITATGQRVTLRCSPRSGDLSVYWYQQSLDQGLQFLIQYYNGEERAKGNILERFSAQQFPDLHSELNLSSLELGDSALYFCASSVGTGPYEQYFGPGTRLTVT.

The CDR3 spells CASSQWRGLDEQYF. CDR3 DNA sequence: TGTGCCAGCAGCCAATGGAGGGGGTTGGACGAGCAGTACTTC. V is TRBV4-2 and J is TRBJ2-7, with D perhaps being TRBD1 or TRBD2 (6 bases each). The V and J ends lost 2 bases and 5 bases respectively, with 13 bases between them. Germline CDR1 LGHNA, CDR2 YNFKEQ. This CDR3 has 14 residues.

The chain has TRBV20-1 and TRBJ1-1; D ambiguous. CDR1 DFQATT and CDR2 SNEGSKA come from the germline V gene (reference sequence). The CDR3 is 11 amino acids. V was pared by 4 bases and J by 1 base, with 4 bases between. CDR3 amino acids: CSANRNTEAFF. CDR3 coding DNA: TGCAGTGCTAACCGGAACACTGAAGCTTTCTTT.

DNA for the CDR3: TGTGCCAGCAGCCAACCGGGGGGCCCTTACAATGAGCAGTTCTTC. It specifies CASSQPGGPYNEQFF. V is TRBV7-9 and J is TRBJ2-1; perhaps TRBD2 as D (7 bases). Germline CDR1 is SEHNR and CDR2 is FQNEAQ (reference sequence). The CDR3 consists of 15 residues. Trimming cost V 5 bases and J 4 bases, with 15 bases left between them.

The V gene is TRBV18, the J gene TRBJ2-5, with 7 nucleotides matching TRBD2. CDR1 and CDR2 from the germline V gene are KGHSH and LQKENI. The CDR3 totals 15 residues. Trimming cost V 3 bases and J 5 bases; bases outside gene matches: 9. This CDR3 is CASSPSGSDRETQYF. The CDR3 DNA is TGTGCCAGCTCACCTAGCGGGTCAGACCGCGAGACCCAGTACTTC. Full variable domain (missing parts from reference TRBV18 and TRBJ2-5): NAGVMQNPRHLVRRRGQEARLRCSPMKGHSHVYWYRQLPEEGLKFMVYLQKENIIDESGMPKERFSAEFPKEGPSILRIQQVVRGDSAAYFCASSPSGSDRETQYFGPGTRLLVL.

The chain combines TRBV5-1 with TRBJ2-6; a weak D match, TRBD1 (5 bases). Trimming removed 4 bases from V and 10 bases from J, with 15 bases in between. This CDR3 is built from 14 residues. Looked up from germline, CDR1 is SGHRS and CDR2 is YFSETQ. The CDR3 bases are TGCGCCAGCAGCATAACAGGTCCTCGAAACGTCCTGACTTTC. This encodes CASSITGPRNVLTF.

The chain has TRBV5-1 and TRBJ2-3; no reliable D call. In germline, CDR1 is SGHRS, CDR2 YFSETQ. The CDR3 consists of 13 residues. Trimming pared 7 bases from V and 1 base from J, leaving 10 bases between. The chain's CDR3 is CASGVVGTDTQYF. Here the CDR3 DNA reads TGCGCCAGCGGCGTAGTGGGCACAGATACGCAGTATTTT.

Here the CDR3 reads CASSLTIKGTQYF. In DNA, the CDR3 is TGTGCCAGCAGCTTAACCATCAAGGGTACGCAGTATTTT. The gene calls are TRBV7-3 and TRBJ2-3; D unclear. Trimming removed 0 bases at V and 8 bases at J, with 9 bases between. The CDR3 totals 13 residues. Germline CDR1 SGHTA, CDR2 FQGTGA.

The chain combines TRBV5-1 with TRBJ2-7, with a weak D call TRBD1 (5 bases). V shed 4 bases and J shed 9 bases, with 14 bases lying between them. This CDR3 spans 12 amino acids. Germline V gene sequence: CDR1 SGHRS, CDR2 YFSETQ. The CDR3 nucleotides read TGCGCCAGCAGCCCGGACACCCTATTGCAGTACTTC. This encodes CASSPDTLLQYF.

The rearrangement links TRBV27 to TRBJ1-2; no reliable D call. V was shortened by 6 bases and J by 2 bases, with 16 bases between the two germline ends. The CDR3 has 15 residues. The V gene's germline CDR1 is MNHEY and CDR2 SMNVEV (reference sequence). CDR3 sequence reads: CASSVSPSGNYGYTF. Written as DNA, the CDR3 is TGTGCCAGCAGCGTATCCCCGAGCGGGAACTATGGCTACACCTTC.

This clone was seen only a few times. The V gene is TRBV10-1, the J gene TRBJ2-3, with 12 bases aligning to TRBD2. The CDR3 loop spans 17 amino acids. The germline V gene has CDR1 WNHNN and CDR2 SYGVQD (reference sequence). Trimming cost V 5 bases and J 2 bases; bases outside gene matches: 8. For the CDR3, the DNA is TGCGCCAGCAGTCCCCAAGGACTAGCGGGGATCACAGATACGCAGTATTTT. Protein: CASSPQGLAGITDTQYF.

In its sample, this clone was seen a few times. The DNA of the CDR3 is TGTGCCTGGAGTATCCTACGACACTTCACAGATACGCAGTATTTT. Translation gives CAWSILRHFTDTQYF. This chain uses TRBV30 with TRBJ2-3; D gene unclear. The CDR3 contains 15 residues. Germline V lookup: CDR1 GTSNPN, CDR2 SVGIG (reference sequence). V was shortened by 2 bases and J by 2 bases, with 14 bases between the two germline ends. The full variable domain, in which reference TRBV30 and TRBJ2-3 provide the parts outside the CDR3, is SQTIHQWPATLVQPVGSPLSLECTVEGTSNPNLYWYRQAAGRGLQLLFYSVGIGQISSEVPQNLSASRPQDRQFILSSKKLLLSDSGFYLCAWSILRHFTDTQYFGPGTRLTVL.

The rearrangement links TRBV18 to TRBJ1-6; 7 positions agree with TRBD1. The CDR3 runs to 14 residues. The V and J ends lost 3 bases and 7 bases, in that order; junction bases with no gene match: 3. Germline CDR1 KGHSH, CDR2 LQKENI. As DNA, the CDR3 is TGTGCCAGCTCACCTGTGACAGGGAATTCACCCCTCCACTTT. This sequence encodes CASSPVTGNSPLHF.

The V and J genes are TRBV5-1 and TRBJ1-3; D is ambiguous. Trimming cost V 5 bases and J 1 base, with 13 bases left between them. The V gene's germline CDR1 is SGHRS and CDR2 YFSETQ. This CDR3 spans 15 amino acids. The CDR3 nucleotides are TGCGCCAGCAGTCAAGAAGGATCGTCTGGAAACACCATATATTTT. This codes for CASSQEGSSGNTIYF.

The chain couples TRBV4-1 to TRBJ2-7; 12 positions match TRBD2. Germline assignment: CDR1 MGHRA and CDR2 YSYEKL. The CDR3 loop spans 17 amino acids. Unmatched junction bases numbered 7, after V lost 0 bases and J lost 4 bases. The CDR3 nucleotides read TGCGCCAGCAGCCAAGAAACGACTAGCGGGAGCCTTTACGAGCAGTACTTC. Translation gives CASSQETTSGSLYEQYF.

The rearrangement joins TRBV6-5 to TRBJ2-3; weak D call: TRBD2 (5 bases). The CDR3 is made up of 16 amino acids. With 3 bases removed from V and 4 bases from J, the gap between germline ends came to 17 bases. Per germline, CDR1 MNHEY and CDR2 SVGAGI. The CDR3 DNA reads TGTGCCAGCAGTTATAGGTCTAGCCCTCAGCCAGATACGCAGTATTTT. It is translated as CASSYRSSPQPDTQYF.